This T cell receptor beta chain was sequenced during a study of post-analysis software for immune sequencing data. Whole-study results and caveats: The study found TRBV5-6, TRBV5-1 and TRBV20-1 among 4 or 5 TRBV segments more frequent in patients than controls. Controls' normalized Chao1 diversity significantly exceeded that of multiple sclerosis patients. Under F measure analysis, samples from one preparation batch co-clustered strongly.

About this clonotype itself: Its antigen is unidentified.

Each TCR beta cDNA library carried unique molecular identifiers. TCRdb reanalysed the PCR reads using MiXCR and keeps one entry per CDR3 protein. The profile covers approximately 770,000 distinct CDR3 sequences, with approximately 44% appearing a single time and 4.9% taken by the ten largest. The CDR3 has 15 amino acids. CDR1 is SGHTA and CDR2 is FQGTGA in the germline V gene. Trimming shortened V by 5 bases and J by 6 bases, and 18 bases separated the two germline ends. The sequencing input was blood. The sequence was obtained from a girl aged 10-17 years with multiple sclerosis. V is TRBV7-3 and J is TRBJ2-3; D unclear. The CDR3 reads CASSRGWGVEDTQYF. In DNA form, the CDR3 reads TGTGCCAGCAGCCGTGGGTGGGGTGTTGAGGATACGCAGTATTTT.